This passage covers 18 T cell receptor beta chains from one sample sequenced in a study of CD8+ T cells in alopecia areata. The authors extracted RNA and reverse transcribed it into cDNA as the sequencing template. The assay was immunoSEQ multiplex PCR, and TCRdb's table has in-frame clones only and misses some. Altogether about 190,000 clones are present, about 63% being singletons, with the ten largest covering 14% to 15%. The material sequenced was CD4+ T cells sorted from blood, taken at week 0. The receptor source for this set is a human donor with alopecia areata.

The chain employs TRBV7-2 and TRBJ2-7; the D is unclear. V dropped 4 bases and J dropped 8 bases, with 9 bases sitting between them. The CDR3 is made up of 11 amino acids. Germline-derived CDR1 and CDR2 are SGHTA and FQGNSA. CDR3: CASSSSSKQYF. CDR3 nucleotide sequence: TGTGCCAGCAGCTCCTCGAGTAAGCAGTACTTC.

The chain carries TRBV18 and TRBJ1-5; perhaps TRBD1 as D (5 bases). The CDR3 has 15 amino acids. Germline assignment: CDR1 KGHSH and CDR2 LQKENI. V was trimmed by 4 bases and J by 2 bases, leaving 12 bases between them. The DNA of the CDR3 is TGTGCCAGCTCACTCAAAACGGGGGGCAATCAGCCCCAGCATTTT. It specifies CASSLKTGGNQPQHF.

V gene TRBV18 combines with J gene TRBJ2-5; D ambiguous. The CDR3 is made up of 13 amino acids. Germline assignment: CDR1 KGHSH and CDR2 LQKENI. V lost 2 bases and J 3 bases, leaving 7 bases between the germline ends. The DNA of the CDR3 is TGTGCCAGCTCACCAGTAGGGAAAGAGACCCAGTACTTC. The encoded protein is CASSPVGKETQYF.

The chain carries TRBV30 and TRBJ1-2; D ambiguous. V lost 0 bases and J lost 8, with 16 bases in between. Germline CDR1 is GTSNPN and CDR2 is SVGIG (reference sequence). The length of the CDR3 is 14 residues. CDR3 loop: CAWSVAPRTGGYTF. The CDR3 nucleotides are TGTGCCTGGAGTGTGGCCCCTCGTACGGGGGGCTACACCTTC.

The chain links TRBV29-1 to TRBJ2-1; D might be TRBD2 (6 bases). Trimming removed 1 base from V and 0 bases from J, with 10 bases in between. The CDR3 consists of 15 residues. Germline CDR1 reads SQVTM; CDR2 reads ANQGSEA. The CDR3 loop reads CSVEGSGGSYNEQFF. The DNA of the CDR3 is TGCAGCGTTGAAGGGTCCGGGGGCTCCTACAATGAGCAGTTCTTC.

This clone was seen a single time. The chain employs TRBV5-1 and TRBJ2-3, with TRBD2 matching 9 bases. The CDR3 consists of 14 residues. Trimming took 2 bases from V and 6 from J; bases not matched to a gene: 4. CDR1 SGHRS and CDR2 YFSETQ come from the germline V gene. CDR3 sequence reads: CASSLSGGMDTQYF. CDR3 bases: TGCGCCAGCAGCTTAAGCGGGGGGATGGATACGCAGTATTTT.

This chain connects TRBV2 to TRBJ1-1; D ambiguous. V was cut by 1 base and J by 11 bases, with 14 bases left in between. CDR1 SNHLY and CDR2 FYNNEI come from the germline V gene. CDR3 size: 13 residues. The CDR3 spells CASSEESRVRAFF. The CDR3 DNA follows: TGTGCCAGCAGTGAAGAATCAAGGGTGCGGGCTTTCTTT.

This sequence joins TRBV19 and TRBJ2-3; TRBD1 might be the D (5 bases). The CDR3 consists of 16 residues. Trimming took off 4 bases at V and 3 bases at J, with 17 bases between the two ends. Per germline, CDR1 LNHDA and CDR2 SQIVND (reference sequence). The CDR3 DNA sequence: TGTGCCAGTAGTACAACCCTGCAGGGTGGTACAGATACGCAGTATTTT. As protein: CASSTTLQGGTDTQYF.

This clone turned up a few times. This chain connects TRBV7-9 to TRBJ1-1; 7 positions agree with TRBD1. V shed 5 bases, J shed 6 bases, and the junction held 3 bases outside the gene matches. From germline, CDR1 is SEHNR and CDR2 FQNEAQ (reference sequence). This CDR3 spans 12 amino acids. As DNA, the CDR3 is TGTGCCAGCAGCGACAGGGATGCTGAAGCTTTCTTT. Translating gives CASSDRDAEAFF.

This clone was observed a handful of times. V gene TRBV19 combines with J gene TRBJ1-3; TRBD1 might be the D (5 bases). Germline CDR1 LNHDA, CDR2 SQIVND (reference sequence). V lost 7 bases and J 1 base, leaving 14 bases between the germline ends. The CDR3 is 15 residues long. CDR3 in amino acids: CASKNFGASGNTIYF. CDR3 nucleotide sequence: TGTGCCAGTAAAAATTTTGGGGCATCTGGAAACACCATATATTTT.

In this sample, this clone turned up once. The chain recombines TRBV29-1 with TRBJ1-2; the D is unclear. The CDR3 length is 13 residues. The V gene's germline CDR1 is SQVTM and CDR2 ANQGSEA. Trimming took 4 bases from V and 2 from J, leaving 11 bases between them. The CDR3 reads CSVASRGNYGYTF. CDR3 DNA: TGCAGCGTTGCGTCTCGAGGGAACTATGGCTACACCTTC.

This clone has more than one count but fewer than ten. CDR3 region: CASTGLTETQYF. CDR3 DNA sequence: TGTGCCAGCACTGGACTAACGGAGACCCAGTACTTC. The gene calls are TRBV6-1 and TRBJ2-5; tentative D call: TRBD2 (6 bases). Per germline, CDR1 MNHNS and CDR2 SASEGT. V was pared by 7 bases and J by 5 bases, with 11 bases between. The CDR3 covers 12 residues.

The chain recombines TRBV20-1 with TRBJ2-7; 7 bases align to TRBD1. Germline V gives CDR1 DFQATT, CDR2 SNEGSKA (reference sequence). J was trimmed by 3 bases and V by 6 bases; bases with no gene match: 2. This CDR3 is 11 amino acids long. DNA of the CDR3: TGCAGTGCGCGGACAGGCTACGAGCAGTACTTC. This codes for CSARTGYEQYF.

DNA for the CDR3: TGTGCCAGCAGTGAAGGGGGAGGGCAAGAGACCCAGTACTTC. Translating gives CASSEGGGQETQYF. This chain joins TRBV6-1 and TRBJ2-5, with TRBD2 identical over 7 bases. Trimming removed 1 base from V and 2 bases from J; junction bases left unmatched: 1. The CDR3 runs to 14 residues. The V gene's germline CDR1 is MNHNS and CDR2 SASEGT.

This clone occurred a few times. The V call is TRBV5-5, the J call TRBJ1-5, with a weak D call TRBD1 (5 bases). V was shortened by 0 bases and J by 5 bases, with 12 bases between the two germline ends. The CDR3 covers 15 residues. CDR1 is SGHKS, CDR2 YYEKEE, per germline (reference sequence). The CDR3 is CASSLDIQGHQPQHF. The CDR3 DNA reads TGTGCCAGCAGCTTGGACATTCAGGGCCATCAGCCCCAGCATTTT.

The CDR3 protein is CAWSRQGISTEAFF. The CDR3 coding sequence is TGTGCCTGGAGTCGTCAGGGGATAAGCACTGAAGCTTTCTTT. The rearrangement links TRBV30 to TRBJ1-1; weak D call: TRBD1 (6 bases). The CDR3 is made up of 14 amino acids. Per germline, CDR1 GTSNPN and CDR2 SVGIG (reference sequence). The V and J ends lost 2 bases and 4 bases respectively, with 14 bases between them.

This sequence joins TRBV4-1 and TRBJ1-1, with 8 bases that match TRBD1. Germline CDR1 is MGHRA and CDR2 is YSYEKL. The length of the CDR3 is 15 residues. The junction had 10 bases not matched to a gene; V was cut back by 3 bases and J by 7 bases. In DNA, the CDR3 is TGCGCCAGCAGCCAGGGGGACAGGAGCCCCTTTGAAGCTTTCTTT. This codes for CASSQGDRSPFEAFF.

The CDR3 region is CASTASTDTQYF. For the CDR3, the DNA is TGTGCCAGCACTGCTAGCACAGATACGCAGTATTTT. This sequence joins TRBV6-5 and TRBJ2-3; D is uncertain. Germline lookup yields CDR1 MNHEY and CDR2 SVGAGI. CDR3 size: 12 residues. V was shortened by 7 bases and J by 0 bases, with 5 bases between the two germline ends.